Listed below are T cell receptor beta chains from one sample, sequenced in a study of blood T cell repertoires in COVID-19. Generated by immunoSEQ multiplex PCR, the TCRdb table keeps only in-frame clones and is missing some. The sample lists approximately 60,000 clones; about 93% were seen once. The sequencing input was peripheral blood. The source is a man between 65 and 85 years old with active COVID-19. CDR3s include the opening cysteine and the closing phenylalanine or tryptophan. Each record gives: J gene, V gene, D gene, clone size, CDR3 protein, CDR3 DNA. The D gene is left open where the match is weak. Some rows mark clone size as missing; the rest say once, few, many or name a class of expanded clone.

J gene: TRBJ2-5
V gene: TRBV5-6
D gene: NA
clone size: NA
CDR3 protein: CASSYGQYQETQYF
CDR3 DNA: TGTGCCAGCAGCTACGGACAGTACCAAGAGACCCAGTACTTC

J gene: TRBJ1-6
V gene: TRBV3-1/TRBV3-2
D gene: TRBD1
clone size: NA
CDR3 protein: CASSQARTGGSPLHF
CDR3 DNA: TGTGCCAGCAGCCAAGCTCGGACAGGGGGCTCACCCCTCCACTTT

J gene: TRBJ1-6
V gene: TRBV4-1
D gene: TRBD1
clone size: few
CDR3 protein: CASSQAGTGGYSPLHF
CDR3 DNA: TGCGCCAGCAGCCAAGCCGGGACAGGGGGCTATTCACCCCTCCACTTT

J gene: TRBJ2-1
V gene: TRBV18
D gene: TRBD2
clone size: NA
CDR3 protein: CASSPLAGQYNEQFF
CDR3 DNA: TGTGCCAGCTCACCCCTAGCGGGGCAATACAATGAGCAGTTCTTC

J gene: TRBJ2-5
V gene: TRBV5-5
D gene: TRBD2
clone size: NA
CDR3 protein: CASSSTSSGGYKTQYF
CDR3 DNA: TGTGCCAGCAGCTCTACCTCTAGCGGGGGGTACAAGACCCAGTACTTC

J gene: TRBJ2-5
V gene: TRBV2
D gene: NA
clone size: once
CDR3 protein: CASGSIQETQYF
CDR3 DNA: TGTGCCAGCGGCTCCATCCAAGAGACCCAGTACTTC

J gene: TRBJ2-2
V gene: TRBV5-1
D gene: NA
clone size: NA
CDR3 protein: CASSSAGQRLNSGELFF
CDR3 DNA: TGCGCCAGCAGCTCCGCAGGACAGAGATTAAATTCCGGGGAGCTGTTTTTT

J gene: TRBJ2-5
V gene: TRBV11-2
D gene: TRBD2
clone size: NA
CDR3 protein: CASSLEVGLQETQYF
CDR3 DNA: TGTGCCAGCAGCTTAGAAGTGGGACTACAAGAGACCCAGTACTTC

J gene: TRBJ2-1
V gene: TRBV10-3
D gene: TRBD2
clone size: NA
CDR3 protein: CATDPAGLAVGEQFF
CDR3 DNA: TGTGCCACCGACCCAGCGGGACTAGCTGTGGGTGAGCAGTTCTTC

J gene: TRBJ2-3
V gene: TRBV7-3
D gene: NA
clone size: NA
CDR3 protein: CASSYTPTSWTDTQYF
CDR3 DNA: TGTGCCAGCAGCTACACACCGACTAGTTGGACAGATACGCAGTATTTT

J gene: TRBJ1-2
V gene: TRBV29-1
D gene: NA
clone size: NA
CDR3 protein: CSVEGFVGGTF
CDR3 DNA: TGCAGCGTTGAGGGGTTCGTTGGAGGGACCTTC

J gene: TRBJ1-2
V gene: TRBV12-3/TRBV12-4
D gene: TRBD1
clone size: NA
CDR3 protein: CASHRGLNYGYTF
CDR3 DNA: TGTGCCAGCCACAGGGGCCTAAACTATGGCTACACCTTC

J gene: TRBJ2-5
V gene: TRBV5-5
D gene: NA
clone size: NA
CDR3 protein: CASSFSPLQGETQYF
CDR3 DNA: TGTGCCAGCAGCTTCTCACCTCTACAGGGAGAGACCCAGTACTTC

J gene: TRBJ2-1
V gene: TRBV3-1/TRBV3-2
D gene: TRBD2
clone size: NA
CDR3 protein: CASSPSGGVRYYEQFF
CDR3 DNA: TGTGCCAGCAGCCCCAGCGGGGGGGTCCGATATTATGAGCAGTTCTTC

J gene: TRBJ2-7
V gene: TRBV19
D gene: NA
clone size: NA
CDR3 protein: CASSIRQAYEQYF
CDR3 DNA: TGTGCCAGTAGTATTCGGCAGGCATACGAGCAGTACTTC

J gene: TRBJ1-2
V gene: TRBV10-3
D gene: NA
clone size: NA
CDR3 protein: CAISEGGAYGYTF
CDR3 DNA: TGTGCCATCAGTGAAGGGGGGGCATATGGCTACACCTTC

J gene: TRBJ1-2
V gene: TRBV6-2/TRBV6-3
D gene: NA
clone size: NA
CDR3 protein: CASSEINYGYTF
CDR3 DNA: TGTGCCAGCAGCGAGATTAACTATGGCTACACCTTC

J gene: TRBJ2-3
V gene: TRBV5-1
D gene: NA
clone size: NA
CDR3 protein: CASSLSQGHSSTDTQYF
CDR3 DNA: TGCGCCAGCAGCTTGTCGCAGGGCCATTCCAGCACAGATACGCAGTATTTT

J gene: TRBJ2-6
V gene: TRBV9
D gene: NA
clone size: NA
CDR3 protein: CASSVASSGANVLTF
CDR3 DNA: TGTGCCAGCAGCGTAGCATCCTCTGGGGCCAACGTCCTGACTTTC

J gene: TRBJ1-2
V gene: TRBV5-8
D gene: TRBD1
clone size: NA
CDR3 protein: CASSINRGSYGYTF
CDR3 DNA: TGTGCCAGCAGCATAAACAGGGGGTCCTATGGCTACACCTTC

J gene: TRBJ2-1
V gene: TRBV1
D gene: NA
clone size: NA
CDR3 protein: CTSSQGPLGGRTTNEQFF
CDR3 DNA: TGCACCAGCAGCCAAGGACCCCTTGGGGGGAGAACTACGAATGAGCAGTTCTTC

J gene: TRBJ2-5
V gene: TRBV7-2
D gene: TRBD2
clone size: NA
CDR3 protein: CASSLRGGAGQETQYF
CDR3 DNA: TGTGCCAGCAGCTTACGCGGGGGGGCGGGACAAGAGACCCAGTACTTC

J gene: TRBJ2-7
V gene: TRBV6-5
D gene: TRBD2
clone size: NA
CDR3 protein: CASRTPSGGNYEQYF
CDR3 DNA: TGTGCCAGCAGGACGCCTAGCGGGGGGAACTACGAGCAGTACTTC

J gene: TRBJ2-7
V gene: TRBV29-1
D gene: NA
clone size: few
CDR3 protein: CSVEKDSLSYEQYF
CDR3 DNA: TGCAGCGTTGAAAAAGACAGCCTCTCCTACGAGCAGTACTTC

J gene: TRBJ2-3
V gene: TRBV4-1
D gene: NA
clone size: few
CDR3 protein: CASSQVRTDTDTQYF
CDR3 DNA: TGCGCCAGCAGCCAAGTTCGGACAGACACAGATACGCAGTATTTT

J gene: TRBJ1-1
V gene: TRBV5-6
D gene: NA
clone size: NA
CDR3 protein: CASQRLNTEAFF
CDR3 DNA: TGTGCCAGCCAGCGGTTGAACACTGAAGCTTTCTTT

J gene: TRBJ1-2
V gene: TRBV19
D gene: NA
clone size: NA
CDR3 protein: CASSISDSGYTF
CDR3 DNA: TGTGCCAGTAGTATCAGCGATTCTGGCTACACCTTC

J gene: TRBJ2-7
V gene: TRBV7-3
D gene: NA
clone size: NA
CDR3 protein: CASSLAPGLQYEQYF
CDR3 DNA: TGTGCCAGCAGCTTAGCGCCGGGACTCCAATACGAGCAGTACTTC

J gene: TRBJ2-3
V gene: TRBV6-2/TRBV6-3
D gene: TRBD2
clone size: NA
CDR3 protein: CASSYSILAGGWGTDTQYF
CDR3 DNA: TGTGCCAGCAGTTACTCGATACTAGCGGGGGGTTGGGGCACAGATACGCAGTATTTT

J gene: TRBJ2-2
V gene: TRBV6-1
D gene: NA
clone size: NA
CDR3 protein: CASSEYAGELFF
CDR3 DNA: TGTGCCAGCAGTGAATATGCCGGGGAGCTGTTTTTT

J gene: TRBJ2-7
V gene: TRBV11-3
D gene: TRBD1
clone size: NA
CDR3 protein: CASSAGTAYEQYF
CDR3 DNA: TGTGCCAGCAGCGCAGGGACAGCCTACGAGCAGTACTTC

J gene: TRBJ1-3
V gene: TRBV6-5
D gene: NA
clone size: NA
CDR3 protein: CASIVTRSGDTIYF
CDR3 DNA: TGTGCCAGCATAGTAACACGCTCGGGGGACACCATATATTTT

J gene: TRBJ1-3
V gene: TRBV7-2
D gene: NA
clone size: NA
CDR3 protein: CASSLVFRNTIYF
CDR3 DNA: TGTGCCAGCAGCTTAGTTTTCAGAAACACCATATATTTT

J gene: TRBJ2-3
V gene: TRBV7-2
D gene: TRBD2
clone size: NA
CDR3 protein: CASSFNSGGLQDTQYF
CDR3 DNA: TGTGCCAGCAGCTTCAATAGCGGGGGGCTTCAAGATACGCAGTATTTT

J gene: TRBJ2-3
V gene: TRBV5-1
D gene: NA
clone size: NA
CDR3 protein: CASSSSSGDTQYF
CDR3 DNA: TGCGCCAGCAGCTCGTCTTCGGGAGATACGCAGTATTTT

J gene: TRBJ2-1
V gene: TRBV20-1
D gene: NA
clone size: NA
CDR3 protein: CSAPGNNEQFF
CDR3 DNA: TGCAGTGCTCCGGGGAACAATGAGCAGTTCTTC

J gene: TRBJ1-2
V gene: TRBV28
D gene: TRBD1
clone size: NA
CDR3 protein: CASSGDRVGGGYTF
CDR3 DNA: TGTGCCAGCAGTGGAGACAGGGTAGGAGGCGGCTACACCTTC

J gene: TRBJ2-5
V gene: TRBV11-2
D gene: NA
clone size: NA
CDR3 protein: CASSFSSKETQYF
CDR3 DNA: TGTGCCAGCAGCTTTTCTAGCAAAGAGACCCAGTACTTC

J gene: TRBJ2-3
V gene: TRBV5-6
D gene: NA
clone size: NA
CDR3 protein: CASSFPLQGNTDTQYF
CDR3 DNA: TGTGCCAGCAGCTTTCCGTTACAGGGCAACACAGATACGCAGTATTTT

J gene: TRBJ2-5
V gene: TRBV4-2
D gene: TRBD2
clone size: NA
CDR3 protein: CASSLQRGGDQETQYF
CDR3 DNA: TGTGCCAGCAGCCTGCAGCGGGGGGGTGATCAAGAGACCCAGTACTTC

J gene: TRBJ1-2
V gene: TRBV28
D gene: TRBD1
clone size: NA
CDR3 protein: CASSQAGQGSYGYTF
CDR3 DNA: TGTGCCAGCAGCCAGGCTGGACAGGGCAGCTATGGCTACACCTTC

J gene: TRBJ2-5
V gene: TRBV28
D gene: NA
clone size: once
CDR3 protein: CASSLSAGRETQYF
CDR3 DNA: TGTGCCAGCAGTTTATCGGCAGGGCGGGAGACCCAGTACTTC

J gene: TRBJ2-2
V gene: TRBV6-6
D gene: TRBD1
clone size: NA
CDR3 protein: CASNRARGGPGELFF
CDR3 DNA: TGTGCCAGCAATCGGGCCCGAGGGGGCCCCGGGGAGCTGTTTTTT

J gene: TRBJ2-3
V gene: TRBV27
D gene: TRBD1
clone size: NA
CDR3 protein: CASSRTGDTDTQYF
CDR3 DNA: TGTGCCAGCAGTAGGACAGGGGACACAGATACGCAGTATTTT

J gene: TRBJ2-5
V gene: TRBV5-4
D gene: TRBD2
clone size: NA
CDR3 protein: CASSSAGRGGTETQYF
CDR3 DNA: TGTGCCAGCAGCTCCGCCGGGCGGGGGGGCACAGAGACCCAGTACTTC

J gene: TRBJ2-2
V gene: TRBV23-1
D gene: NA
clone size: NA
CDR3 protein: CASRTVWDTGELFF
CDR3 DNA: TGCGCCAGCAGGACTGTTTGGGACACCGGGGAGCTGTTTTTT

J gene: TRBJ1-4
V gene: TRBV10-3
D gene: TRBD1
clone size: NA
CDR3 protein: CAIRGDREVEKLFF
CDR3 DNA: TGTGCCATCAGGGGAGACAGGGAGGTTGAAAAACTGTTTTTT

J gene: TRBJ2-7
V gene: TRBV13
D gene: NA
clone size: NA
CDR3 protein: CASSLGTGFSYEQYF
CDR3 DNA: TGTGCCAGCAGCTTAGGGACAGGCTTCTCCTACGAGCAGTACTTC

J gene: TRBJ2-1
V gene: TRBV5-1
D gene: NA
clone size: NA
CDR3 protein: CASSLAVIGGRSYNEQFF
CDR3 DNA: TGCGCCAGCAGCTTGGCCGTGATTGGGGGGAGGTCCTACAATGAGCAGTTCTTC

J gene: TRBJ2-5
V gene: TRBV7-3
D gene: NA
clone size: NA
CDR3 protein: CASSLYGYQETQYF
CDR3 DNA: TGTGCCAGCAGCTTGTACGGGTACCAAGAGACCCAGTACTTC

J gene: TRBJ2-3
V gene: TRBV5-4
D gene: TRBD2
clone size: NA
CDR3 protein: CASSPRLAGGPGDTQYF
CDR3 DNA: TGTGCCAGCAGCCCTCGACTAGCGGGGGGGCCTGGAGATACGCAGTATTTT

J gene: TRBJ2-3
V gene: TRBV19
D gene: NA
clone size: NA
CDR3 protein: CASSSQITDTQYF
CDR3 DNA: TGTGCCAGTAGTAGCCAGATCACAGATACGCAGTATTTT

J gene: TRBJ2-3
V gene: TRBV9
D gene: NA
clone size: NA
CDR3 protein: CASSAWTPGLLSSTDTQYF
CDR3 DNA: TGTGCCAGCAGCGCCTGGACCCCGGGACTCCTCTCTAGCACAGATACGCAGTATTTT

J gene: TRBJ2-2
V gene: TRBV7-8
D gene: NA
clone size: NA
CDR3 protein: CASSFRDTGELFF
CDR3 DNA: TGTGCCAGCAGCTTTCGCGACACCGGGGAGCTGTTTTTT

J gene: TRBJ2-1
V gene: TRBV5-8
D gene: TRBD2
clone size: NA
CDR3 protein: CASLAGAFYNEQFF
CDR3 DNA: TGTGCCAGCCTAGCGGGGGCCTTCTACAATGAGCAGTTCTTC